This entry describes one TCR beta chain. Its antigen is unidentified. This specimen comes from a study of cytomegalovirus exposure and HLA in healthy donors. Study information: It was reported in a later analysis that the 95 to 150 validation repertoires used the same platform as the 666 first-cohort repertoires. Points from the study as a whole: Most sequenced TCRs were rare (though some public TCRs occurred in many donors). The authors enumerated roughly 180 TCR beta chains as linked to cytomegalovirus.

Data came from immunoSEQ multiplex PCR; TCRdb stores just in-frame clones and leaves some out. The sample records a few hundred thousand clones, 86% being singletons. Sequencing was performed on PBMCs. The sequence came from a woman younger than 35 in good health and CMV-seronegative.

The CDR3 sequence is CAWSLSGTSGPHEQFF. In DNA form, the CDR3 reads TGTGCCTGGAGTCTCTCCGGGACTAGCGGACCCCATGAGCAGTTCTTC. The rearrangement uses TRBV30 and TRBJ2-1; 11 bases are shared with TRBD2. With 2 bases clipped from V and 8 bases from J, the junction kept 11 bases outside the gene matches. This CDR3 has 16 residues. Germline loops: CDR1 GTSNPN, CDR2 SVGIG (reference sequence).